This T cell receptor (beta chain) is drawn from a study of beta chain features in type 1 diabetes. Background on the study: Cells sorted and examined across all samples totaled 85 million to 130 million. Broader study findings: Over-representation of high TCR-expressing cells was a possible consequence of cDNA sequencing.

This CDR3 region has 12 residues. Germline V CDR1 and CDR2: SQVTM, ANQGSEA. The J segment lost 2 bases and the V segment lost 6 bases, leaving 3 bases of the junction unmatched. The sequenced template was cDNA made from the entire isolated RNA. Approximately 3.5 million reads was the average for naive, central memory and regulatory T cell samples. The protocol was immunoSEQ multiplex PCR, while the TCRdb copy is restricted to in-frame clones and leaves out a portion. The profile shows some 44,000 clones, roughly 56% of them singletons. As for this clone: The antigen remains unidentified.

CD4+ cells of the naive, central memory, regulatory and stem cell-like memory types were sorted via CD45RO/CCR7/CD25/CD127/CD95/CD27. The source is a woman aged 18-29 years in good health. The rearrangement uses TRBV29-1 and TRBJ2-7, with 8 bases that match TRBD1. What was sequenced was Tregs from blood. The DNA of the CDR3 is TGCAGCGTGTTGGGACAGGCCTACGAGCAGTACTTC. It translates to CSVLGQAYEQYF.